This T cell receptor beta chain derives from a study of memory CD4+ T cells and cytomegalovirus serostatus. Whole-study context: This sample comes from healthy Belgian adults, roughly nine CMV seropositive, 24 seronegative.

The sort gate was single viable CD3+CD4+CD8-CD45RO+ cells for memory CD4+ T cells. This clone qualifies as medium-sized. CDR1 and CDR2 (germline): MNHNS, SASEGT. V lost 7 bases, J lost 4 bases, and 16 bases lay in between. This CDR3 comprises 14 residues. The method was immunoSEQ multiplex PCR; TCRdb's version includes in-frame clones alone and lacks a portion of them. The repertoire consists of about 56,000 clones, with about 70% occurring once and the leading ten covering roughly 2.7%. The source material was memory CD4+ T cells from blood. The chain carries TRBV6-1 and TRBJ1-2; a weak D match, TRBD1 (5 bases). This clonotype was sampled from an adult in good health and CMV-seropositive. CDR3 amino acids: CASTERGASYGYTF. DNA of the CDR3: TGTGCCAGCACCGAGCGAGGGGCAAGCTATGGCTACACCTTC.